These T cell receptor beta chains were read from a single sample in a study of T cell responses to AZD1222 COVID-19 vaccine. Data came from immunoSEQ multiplex PCR; TCRdb stores just in-frame clones and leaves some out. The profile shows about 180,000 clones, 70% to 90% of them singletons. This specimen consisted of peripheral blood, obtained on day 0 of AZD1222 vaccination. The receptors derive from an adult in good health. CDR3s include the opening cysteine and the closing phenylalanine or tryptophan. The D gene is left open where the match is weak. The size entry is marked missing in some rows and otherwise reads once, few, many or a size class.

j_call	clone_size	v_call	d_call	cdr3_aa	cdr3_nt
TRBJ1-2	NA	TRBV2	NA	CASSQGQTYGYTF	TGTGCCAGCAGTCAAGGACAAACCTATGGCTACACCTTC
TRBJ2-1	NA	TRBV19	NA	CASSTRGAVTGYEQFF	TGTGCCAGTAGTACCCGTGGGGCGGTTACCGGCTATGAGCAGTTCTTC
TRBJ2-2	once	TRBV2	TRBD2	CAGSPGLAGVPELFF	TGTGCCGGGTCTCCGGGACTAGCGGGGGTTCCGGAGCTGTTTTTT
TRBJ1-2	NA	TRBV7-6	NA	CASSSKGGGRGITGYTF	TGTGCCAGCAGCTCGAAGGGTGGGGGGCGCGGAATCACTGGCTACACCTTC
TRBJ2-7	NA	TRBV5-1	NA	CASSFTVQQGGPRSYEQYF	TGCGCCAGCAGCTTCACCGTCCAGCAAGGGGGGCCAAGGTCCTACGAGCAGTACTTC
TRBJ1-2	once	TRBV7-2	NA	CASSLGGAPNYGYTF	TGTGCCAGCAGCTTGGGGGGGGCCCCAAACTATGGCTACACCTTC
TRBJ2-2	NA	TRBV10-3	TRBD1	CAISADRDGSWDTGELFF	TGTGCCATCAGTGCTGACAGGGACGGTAGTTGGGACACCGGGGAGCTGTTTTTT
TRBJ2-2	once	TRBV2	TRBD1	CASSEVGQGDTGELFF	TGTGCCAGCAGTGAAGTCGGACAGGGAGACACCGGGGAGCTGTTTTTT
TRBJ1-2	NA	TRBV5-1	NA	CASSLGGTDGYTF	TGCGCCAGCAGCTTGGGGGGGACGGATGGCTACACCTTC
TRBJ2-3	medium-sized	TRBV6-5	NA	CASSTRGSNTDTQYF	TGTGCCAGCAGTACCCGGGGGTCTAACACAGATACGCAGTATTTT
TRBJ1-5	NA	TRBV19	TRBD1	CATTRAGGARQPQHF	TGTGCCACAACGAGGGCAGGGGGCGCCCGGCAGCCCCAGCATTTT
TRBJ1-4	once	TRBV10-1	NA	CARPTGGNEKLFF	TGCGCCAGACCGACAGGCGGTAATGAAAAACTGTTTTTT
TRBJ1-5	NA	TRBV19	NA	CASSTQGMGQPQHF	TGTGCCAGTAGTACGCAGGGGATGGGTCAGCCCCAGCATTTT
TRBJ1-4	NA	TRBV2	NA	CATARESSVNEKLFF	TGTGCCACCGCCCGGGAGAGTTCTGTTAATGAAAAACTGTTTTTT
TRBJ1-3	many	TRBV5-8	NA	CASSLDRREGNTIYF	TGTGCCAGCAGCTTGGATCGGAGGGAAGGAAACACCATATATTTT
TRBJ2-1	NA	TRBV19	NA	CASTTDSSYNEQFF	TGTGCCAGTACCACTGACAGCTCCTACAATGAGCAGTTCTTC
TRBJ2-7	NA	TRBV10-3	TRBD1	CAISESTGGLYEQYF	TGTGCCATCAGTGAGTCAACAGGGGGGCTCTACGAGCAGTACTTC
TRBJ1-6	NA	TRBV7-2	NA	CASSLVGDPYNSPLHF	TGTGCCAGCAGCTTAGTCGGGGACCCATATAATTCACCCCTCCACTTT
TRBJ2-2	NA	TRBV18	TRBD2	CASSPREGYTGELFF	TGTGCCAGCTCACCCCGGGAGGGGTACACCGGGGAGCTGTTTTTT
TRBJ2-3	NA	TRBV9	NA	CASSFSGRGADTQYF	TGTGCCAGCAGCTTCTCGGGTAGGGGGGCAGATACGCAGTATTTT
TRBJ2-2	NA	TRBV3-1/TRBV3-2	NA	CASSPVRGTGELFF	TGTGCCAGCAGCCCCGTTCGAGGCACCGGGGAGCTGTTTTTT
TRBJ1-6	NA	TRBV25-1	NA	CASSEAPQVNSPLHF	TGTGCCAGCAGTGAGGCCCCTCAGGTAAATTCACCCCTCCACTTT
TRBJ1-4	NA	TRBV9	NA	CASSVDSWNEKLFF	TGTGCCAGCAGCGTAGACAGCTGGAATGAAAAACTGTTTTTT
TRBJ2-7	NA	TRBV4-1	TRBD2	CASSPGAGGRHYEQYF	TGCGCCAGCTCCCCAGGGGCGGGAGGGAGGCATTACGAGCAGTACTTC
TRBJ2-2	NA	TRBV30	NA	CAWSGGPTNTGELFF	TGTGCCTGGAGCGGGGGGCCGACTAACACCGGGGAGCTGTTTTTT
TRBJ2-7	once	TRBV4-1	TRBD1	CASSQEQGQSHEQYF	TGCGCCAGCAGCCAAGAACAGGGGCAGTCCCACGAGCAGTACTTC
TRBJ2-5	NA	TRBV28	NA	CASSPWGGAGTQYF	TGTGCCAGCAGCCCTTGGGGGGGGGCAGGGACCCAGTACTTC
TRBJ1-6	NA	TRBV19	NA	CASTDRSYNSPLHF	TGTGCCAGCACCGACAGGTCCTATAATTCACCCCTCCACTTT
TRBJ1-1	NA	TRBV2	NA	CASRESNTEAFF	TGTGCCAGCAGGGAAAGTAACACTGAAGCTTTCTTT
TRBJ1-3	NA	TRBV5-1	NA	CASSLDRVSGNTIYF	TGCGCCAGCAGCTTGGACAGGGTCTCTGGAAACACCATATATTTT
TRBJ1-2	NA	TRBV30	NA	CAWGVRGAFGYTF	TGTGCCTGGGGGGTCAGGGGCGCGTTTGGCTACACCTTC
TRBJ2-3	NA	TRBV7-8	NA	CALGTPSTDTQYF	TGTGCGTTGGGGACCCCTAGCACAGATACGCAGTATTTT
TRBJ2-1	NA	TRBV2	TRBD1	CASTVSQGADEQFF	TGTGCCAGCACCGTTAGTCAGGGGGCCGATGAGCAGTTCTTC
TRBJ1-4	NA	TRBV27	TRBD1	CASSPRDRAPEKLFF	TGTGCCAGCAGCCCAAGGGACAGGGCGCCTGAAAAACTGTTTTTT
TRBJ2-5	NA	TRBV9	NA	CASSAGGEETQYF	TGTGCCAGCAGCGCCGGGGGAGAAGAGACCCAGTACTTC
TRBJ2-2	NA	TRBV13	NA	CASSLYLRMQGRSNTGELFF	TGTGCCAGCAGCCTCTACCTCCGCATGCAGGGCCGTTCGAACACCGGGGAGCTGTTTTTT
TRBJ2-3	once	TRBV12-1	NA	CASSPSLLAVSSTDTQYF	TGTGCCAGCAGCCCTTCGCTACTAGCGGTCTCTAGCACAGATACGCAGTATTTT
TRBJ2-7	NA	TRBV15	NA	CATSRDYQGSSYEQYF	TGTGCCACCAGCAGAGACTACCAGGGGAGCTCCTACGAGCAGTACTTC
TRBJ2-3	NA	TRBV7-7	NA	CASSLVPGTSDTQYF	TGTGCCAGCAGCTTAGTTCCGGGGACTTCAGATACGCAGTATTTT
TRBJ1-6	NA	TRBV18	NA	CASSPLGSNSPLHF	TGTGCCAGCTCACCACTGGGGAGTAATTCACCCCTCCACTTT
TRBJ1-2	NA	TRBV30	TRBD1	CAWTRDRGVGGYTF	TGTGCCTGGACGAGGGACAGGGGTGTAGGTGGCTACACCTTC
TRBJ1-4	NA	TRBV24-1	NA	CATSDASRGNNEKLFF	TGTGCCACCAGTGATGCTTCGCGGGGCAATAATGAAAAACTGTTTTTT
TRBJ1-3	NA	TRBV7-6	NA	CASSLSEDTIYF	TGTGCCAGCAGCTTATCTGAGGACACCATATATTTT
TRBJ1-2	NA	TRBV27	TRBD1	CASSPGQGSNYGYTF	TGTGCCAGCAGTCCCGGACAGGGCAGTAACTATGGCTACACCTTC
TRBJ1-5	NA	TRBV18	TRBD1	CASSTGQLNQPQHF	TGTGCCAGCTCAACGGGACAGCTAAATCAGCCCCAGCATTTT
TRBJ2-5	NA	TRBV5-1	TRBD1	CASSRGTGGETQYF	TGCGCCAGCAGCCGGGGGACAGGCGGGGAGACCCAGTACTTC
TRBJ1-2	NA	TRBV7-9	NA	CASSLAGTNGYTF	TGTGCCAGCAGCTTAGCAGGGACGAACGGCTACACCTTC
TRBJ1-4	NA	TRBV13	NA	CASSLAGLGEKLFF	TGTGCCAGCAGCTTAGCAGGGCTGGGTGAAAAACTGTTTTTT
TRBJ1-4	NA	TRBV19	NA	CASTEGQREKLFF	TGTGCCAGTACCGAAGGACAAAGGGAAAAACTGTTTTTT
TRBJ1-3	NA	TRBV7-6	TRBD1	CASSLDVPGQGGSGNTIYF	TGTGCCAGCAGCTTAGACGTCCCGGGACAGGGAGGATCTGGAAACACCATATATTTT
TRBJ2-7	NA	TRBV19	TRBD1	CASRGQTAPYEQYF	TGTGCCAGTAGGGGACAGACCGCGCCCTACGAGCAGTACTTC
TRBJ1-5	NA	TRBV7-2	NA	CASSLSVGKKPQHF	TGTGCCAGCAGCTTATCGGTAGGGAAGAAGCCCCAGCATTTT
TRBJ2-7	NA	TRBV5-1	TRBD2	CASSLGEGDEQYF	TGCGCCAGCAGCTTGGGGGAGGGCGACGAGCAGTACTTC
TRBJ2-1	once	TRBV5-4	NA	CASSSGNNEQFF	TGTGCCAGCAGCTCAGGGAACAATGAGCAGTTCTTC
TRBJ1-5	NA	TRBV7-9	NA	CASSLVAQPQHF	TGTGCCAGCAGCTTAGTAGCGCAGCCCCAGCATTTT
TRBJ2-3	NA	TRBV7-2	NA	CASSLATSTDTQYF	TGTGCCAGCAGCCTCGCGACTAGCACAGATACGCAGTATTTT
TRBJ2-7	NA	TRBV28	TRBD2	CASSPQRGGPDEQYF	TGTGCCAGCAGCCCCCAGCGGGGGGGGCCCGACGAGCAGTACTTC
TRBJ2-6	NA	TRBV6-5	NA	CASSYSEVSGANVLTF	TGTGCCAGCAGTTATTCGGAGGTCTCTGGGGCCAACGTCCTGACTTTC